These 9 T cell receptor beta chains were sequenced from one sample in a study of tumor and adjacent non-tumor tissue in lung cancer. Three rounds of nested PCR, following a modified ARM-PCR protocol, produced the TCRbeta library. Using its own MiXCR run on the multiplex PCR reads, TCRdb lists one record per CDR3 protein. The data contain roughly 67,000 distinct CDR3 sequences, 50% to 60% of them seen just once; the ten biggest clones take up roughly 21%. The template was RNA from unsorted bulk tissue. Specimen: lung tumor tissue. These receptors all come from a man aged 45 to 65 with non-small cell lung cancer.

With respect to this clonotype: A read error may explain this, as a much larger clone is one base away. This sequence joins TRBV4-1 and TRBJ2-3; 9 nucleotides align to TRBD2. The CDR3 runs 17 residues. Germline values: CDR1 MGHRA, CDR2 YSYEKL. CDR3 loop: CASNQVSSAGGPVTQYF. CDR3 DNA: TGCGCCAGCAACCAAGTCAGTTCGGCGGGAGGGCCAGTTACGCAGTATTTT.

Notes on this clonotype: A much more abundant neighbour one base away suggests this may be a read error. V gene TRBV4-1 combines with J gene TRBJ2-3, with D unresolved. This CDR3 spans 13 amino acids. In germline, CDR1 is MGHRA, CDR2 YSYEKL. The CDR3 is CASSQEVGATLYF. The CDR3 bases are TGCGCCAGCAGCCAAGAAGTCGGCGCTACGCTGTATTTT.

This clonotype came up many times. The chain couples TRBV6-1 to TRBJ2-3; TRBD1 is a possible D gene (5 bases). Germline V CDR1 and CDR2: MNHNS, SASEGT. Trimming cost V 1 base and J 4 bases, with 12 bases left between them. This CDR3 spans 15 amino acids. DNA for the CDR3: TGTGCCAGCAGTGAAGAGTGGCAGGGTGCAGATACGCAGTATTTT. Translation gives CASSEEWQGADTQYF.

In regard to this clonotype: This may be a read error, as it is one base from a much larger clone. This likely comes from a read error, as the CDR3 has no conserved phenylalanine or tryptophan at its end. The gene calls are TRBV5-4 and TRBJ2-3; 13 bases fit TRBD2. CDR3 length: 14 amino acids. CDR1 and CDR2 from the germline V gene are SGHNT and YYREEE (reference sequence). The J segment lost 3 bases and the V segment lost 5 bases, leaving 0 bases of the junction unmatched. CDR3 region: CASRGLAGTDTQYS. The CDR3 region has the DNA TGTGCCAGCAGGGGACTAGCGGGAACAGATACGCAGTATTCT.

The gene calls are TRBV29-1 and TRBJ2-3, with TRBD1 as a possible D gene (6 bases). Looked up from germline, CDR1 is SQVTM and CDR2 is ANQGSEA. CDR3 size: 15 residues. Trimming took 7 bases from V and 3 from J, leaving 20 bases between them. CDR3 nucleotide sequence: TGCAGCGACTGGACAGACTCTCGACTTACAGATACGCAGTATTTT. Translated: CSDWTDSRLTDTQYF.

For this clonotype: This may stem from a read error, because a much larger clone lies one nucleotide away. The chain joins TRBV12-3 or TRBV12-4 to TRBJ1-2; a weak D match, TRBD1 (5 bases). The CDR3 consists of 13 residues. The CDR3 nucleotides are TGTGCCAGCAGTTTAAGAGGGGACTATGACTACACCTTC. Protein: CASSLRGDYDYTF.

Points on this clonotype: At one of its ends the junction is not consistent with the germline gene, which may arise from a read error. CDR3 DNA sequence: TGCGCCATCAGCATAGCGGGCCAGGCTGTCAATGAGCAGTTCTTC. Protein sequence: CAISIAGQAVNEQFF. The J gene is TRBJ2-1, the V gene TRBV11-3; the match to TRBD2 covers 7 bases. Looked up from germline, CDR1 is SGHNT and CDR2 is YENEEA. The CDR3 loop spans 15 amino acids. The full variable domain, its missing parts supplied by reference TRBV11-3 and TRBJ2-1, is EAGVVQSPRYKIIEKKQPVAFWCNPISGHNTLYWYLQNLGQGPELLIRYENEEAVDDSQLPKDRFSAERLKGVDSTLKIQPAELGDSAVYLCAISIAGQAVNEQFFGPGTRLTVL.

With respect to this clonotype: This may come from a read error, since a much larger clone is one base off. The chain carries TRBV4-1 and TRBJ2-5; 8 positions match TRBD2. Germline CDR1 reads MGHRA; CDR2 reads YSYEKL. This CDR3 has 15 amino acids. V was pared by 0 bases and J by 8 bases, with 8 bases of the junction left unmatched. The CDR3 sequence: CASSQDSETSATQYF. CDR3 sequence (DNA): TGCGCCAGCAGCCAAGACTCGGAGACTAGCGCAACCCAGTACTTC.

This clonotype was seen at least ten times. The CDR3 reads CSVEGSGNLYNEQFF. The DNA of the CDR3 is TGCAGCGTTGAAGGATCGGGGAATCTGTACAATGAGCAGTTCTTC. The chain joins TRBV29-1 to TRBJ2-1; TRBD2 might be the D (5 bases). The CDR3 consists of 15 residues. Germline-derived CDR1 and CDR2 are SQVTM and ANQGSEA. The V gene lost 1 base and the J gene lost 4 bases, with 14 bases spanning the gap.